This T cell receptor (beta chain) emerged from a study of Ad26.COV2.S vaccination and SARS-CoV-2 variants. Study-wide context: Ad26.COV2.S arm of COV1001 included the donor. Doses of Ad26.COV2.S were injected into muscle once or twice, 56 days apart. Study-level results: Non-spike TCR breadth did not differ much between vaccine and placebo recipients.

The V gene's germline CDR1 is GTSNPN and CDR2 SVGIG (reference sequence). The CDR3 has 16 residues. V lost 5 bases and J 6 bases, leaving 20 bases between the germline ends. The method was immunoSEQ multiplex PCR; TCRdb's version includes in-frame clones alone and lacks a portion of them. The sample gives 350,000 to 400,000 clones, roughly 90% of which show up once; 1.5% to 2% is in the top ten. In the case of this clone: Antigen unknown.

As to treatment: 19 received Ad26.COV2.S at low or high dose, single or two shots; 5 received placebo; per-sample allocation not given. The investigators took samples on day 63 after the first vaccine or placebo injection. The individual, an adult aged 18-55 years, was a donor in Boston. The specimen was peripheral blood, collected in a trial of Ad26.COV2.S vaccine versus placebo. The receptor's source is a person aged 18-60 years who received the Ad26.COV2.S COVID-19 vaccine or a placebo. The chain uses TRBV30 and TRBJ1-6; TRBD1 might be the D (5 bases). The CDR3, as DNA: TGTGCCTGGGAGATGGGACGCCCCTGGGCTAATTCACCCCTCCACTTT. Translation gives CAWEMGRPWANSPLHF.